Listed below are T cell receptor beta chains from one sample, sequenced in a study of CD8 T cells in ankylosing spondylitis. TCRdb redid the calling of the 5' RACE reads with MiXCR, one entry per CDR3 protein. The data contain approximately 300,000 distinct CDR3 sequences, approximately 8% of them singletons. Input material: blood, either unsorted or a sorted T cell fraction (not recorded which). The receptor source for this set is a male donor with ankylosing spondylitis. CDR3s include the opening cysteine and the closing phenylalanine or tryptophan. The D gene is left open where the match is weak. A row's size may be missing; if present it is once, few, many or a size class.

size: many
J: TRBJ1-5
V: TRBV20-1
D: .
CDR3: CSASLGYSNQPQHF
DNA: TGCAGTGCTAGTCTGGGATATAGCAATCAGCCCCAGCATTTT

size: few
J: TRBJ2-2
V: TRBV5-1
D: .
CDR3: CASSHIGTLNTGELFF
DNA: TGCGCCAGCAGCCACATCGGGACTCTTAACACCGGGGAGCTGTTTTTT

size: .
J: TRBJ2-2
V: TRBV12-3/TRBV12-4
D: TRBD1
CDR3: CASSASQGQGAGGELFF
DNA: TGTGCCAGCAGTGCAAGCCAGGGACAGGGGGCAGGCGGGGAGCTGTTTTTT

size: few
J: TRBJ1-4
V: TRBV4-1
D: TRBD1
CDR3: CASSQVHTQGYNEKLFF
DNA: TGCGCCAGCAGCCAAGTTCACACACAGGGGTATAATGAAAAACTGTTTTTT

size: .
J: TRBJ2-3
V: TRBV10-3
D: TRBD2
CDR3: CAIKLAGERDTQYF
DNA: TGTGCCATCAAGCTAGCGGGAGAAAGAGATACGCAGTATTTT

size: .
J: TRBJ1-5
V: TRBV25-1
D: .
CDR3: CASSFGALGPQHF
DNA: TGTGCCAGCAGTTTTGGGGCGCTCGGGCCCCAGCATTTT

size: .
J: TRBJ2-7
V: TRBV28
D: .
CDR3: CASSLWSGPPYEQYF
DNA: TGTGCCAGCAGTTTATGGTCAGGGCCTCCTTACGAGCAGTACTTC

size: few
J: TRBJ2-7
V: TRBV6-2/TRBV6-3
D: .
CDR3: CASSYSDRLAQYF
DNA: TGTGCCAGCAGTTACTCGGACAGACTCGCGCAGTACTTC

size: many
J: TRBJ1-1
V: TRBV7-9
D: .
CDR3: CASSLRSLQPEAFF
DNA: TGTGCCAGCAGCTTACGTTCTTTGCAACCTGAAGCTTTCTTT

size: .
J: TRBJ2-2
V: TRBV18
D: TRBD2
CDR3: CASSPGTSGRRTGELFF
DNA: TGTGCCAGCTCACCAGGGACTAGCGGGAGGAGGACCGGGGAGCTGTTTTTT

size: few
J: TRBJ2-1
V: TRBV5-6
D: TRBD2
CDR3: CASSASGSPWSYNEQFF
DNA: TGTGCCAGCAGCGCGAGCGGGAGCCCATGGTCCTACAATGAGCAGTTCTTC

size: many
J: TRBJ2-7
V: TRBV7-8
D: .
CDR3: CASSSGPTALEQYF
DNA: TGTGCCAGCAGCTCGGGACCTACAGCGCTCGAGCAGTACTTC

size: .
J: TRBJ1-5
V: TRBV28
D: .
CDR3: CASSFPGGWEPQHF
DNA: TGTGCCAGCAGTTTTCCGGGGGGCTGGGAGCCCCAGCATTTT

size: .
J: TRBJ1-5
V: TRBV18
D: TRBD1
CDR3: CASSPQSPGQGSQPQHF
DNA: TGTGCCAGCTCACCACAGTCCCCAGGACAGGGAAGCCAGCCCCAGCATTTT

size: many
J: TRBJ2-1
V: TRBV7-3
D: TRBD2
CDR3: CASSARLADYNEQFF
DNA: TGTGCCAGCAGCGCCCGACTAGCGGATTACAATGAGCAGTTCTTC

size: .
J: TRBJ2-2
V: TRBV27
D: TRBD2
CDR3: CASSPWSGTSGLGELFF
DNA: TGTGCCAGCAGCCCCTGGTCGGGGACTAGCGGGCTCGGGGAGCTGTTTTTT

size: few
J: TRBJ2-4
V: TRBV20-1
D: TRBD2
CDR3: CSARDWGGEVKNIQYF
DNA: TGCAGTGCTAGAGATTGGGGGGGTGAGGTCAAAAACATTCAGTACTTC

size: few
J: TRBJ2-3
V: TRBV29-1
D: TRBD1
CDR3: CSTRPGQGAIYTDTQYF
DNA: TGCAGCACGAGACCGGGACAGGGGGCTATTTACACAGATACGCAGTATTTT

size: .
J: TRBJ2-1
V: TRBV12-3/TRBV12-4
D: TRBD2
CDR3: CASTSSGYSYNEQFF
DNA: TGTGCCAGCACCTCTAGCGGGTACTCCTACAATGAGCAGTTCTTC

size: few
J: TRBJ2-1
V: TRBV20-1
D: TRBD2
CDR3: CSASISGRADEQFF
DNA: TGCAGTGCTTCGATTAGCGGGAGGGCCGATGAGCAGTTCTTC

size: .
J: TRBJ2-2
V: TRBV30
D: .
CDR3: CAWSVRGVGELFF
DNA: TGTGCCTGGAGTGTACGCGGGGTCGGGGAGCTGTTTTTT

size: few
J: TRBJ2-2
V: TRBV6-1
D: .
CDR3: CASSEQELFF
DNA: TGTGCCAGCAGTGAACAGGAGCTGTTTTTT

size: many
J: TRBJ2-7
V: TRBV5-5
D: TRBD2
CDR3: CASSLTGGTYEQYF
DNA: TGTGCCAGCAGCTTGACGGGGGGTACCTACGAGCAGTACTTC

size: many
J: TRBJ2-3
V: TRBV7-2
D: .
CDR3: CASSLVRSTDTQYF
DNA: TGTGCCAGCAGCTTAGTAAGGAGCACAGATACGCAGTATTTT

size: few
J: TRBJ2-5
V: TRBV4-1
D: TRBD2
CDR3: CASSQEGTRPETQYF
DNA: TGCGCCAGCAGCCAAGAAGGGACTAGACCTGAGACCCAGTACTTC

size: few
J: TRBJ2-5
V: TRBV10-2
D: TRBD2
CDR3: CASSEPSGGRETQYF
DNA: TGCGCCAGCAGTGAACCTAGCGGAGGCAGGGAGACCCAGTACTTC

size: .
J: TRBJ2-2
V: TRBV28
D: TRBD1
CDR3: CASSQQGMARRELFF
DNA: TGTGCCAGCAGCCAACAGGGGATGGCACGCCGGGAGCTGTTTTTT

size: few
J: TRBJ2-3
V: TRBV5-1
D: .
CDR3: CASSRGGAEDTQYF
DNA: TGCGCCAGCAGTCGAGGGGGGGCTGAAGATACGCAGTATTTT

size: few
J: TRBJ2-5
V: TRBV4-2
D: .
CDR3: CASSPETAGVQETQYF
DNA: TGTGCCAGCAGCCCCGAGACGGCAGGGGTTCAAGAGACCCAGTACTTC

size: many
J: TRBJ2-3
V: TRBV12-3/TRBV12-4
D: .
CDR3: CASSLTTPPDTQYF
DNA: TGTGCCAGCAGTTTAACCACTCCCCCAGATACGCAGTATTTT

size: .
J: TRBJ2-7
V: TRBV12-3/TRBV12-4
D: TRBD1
CDR3: CASSSRTGIEQYF
DNA: TGTGCCAGCAGTTCCCGGACAGGGATCGAGCAGTACTTC

size: many
J: TRBJ2-7
V: TRBV3-1
D: .
CDR3: CASSPSLQRPYYEQYF
DNA: TGTGCCAGCAGCCCCAGCCTCCAGAGACCCTACTACGAGCAGTACTTC

size: many
J: TRBJ2-7
V: TRBV19
D: TRBD2
CDR3: CASSLSSGRYEQYF
DNA: TGTGCCAGTAGTTTGTCTAGCGGGAGATACGAGCAGTACTTC

size: few
J: TRBJ2-3
V: TRBV6-2/TRBV6-3
D: TRBD2
CDR3: CASSYLPAGGSTDTQYF
DNA: TGTGCCAGCAGTTACTTGCCAGCGGGAGGTAGCACAGATACGCAGTATTTT

size: many
J: TRBJ2-2
V: TRBV20-1
D: .
CDR3: CSAVTAGELFF
DNA: TGCAGTGCTGTGACAGCCGGGGAGCTGTTTTTT

size: .
J: TRBJ2-1
V: TRBV7-9
D: .
CDR3: CASSLGRAGQFF
DNA: TGTGCCAGCAGCCTGGGTCGGGCAGGACAGTTCTTC

size: .
J: TRBJ2-1
V: TRBV11-2
D: TRBD2
CDR3: CASSKERPGLAGGGDEQFF
DNA: TGTGCCAGCAGCAAAGAAAGACCGGGACTAGCGGGAGGTGGCGATGAGCAGTTCTTC

size: many
J: TRBJ1-6
V: TRBV7-9
D: .
CDR3: CASSQGYSNSPLHF
DNA: TGTGCCAGCAGCCAAGGGTATAGCAATTCACCCCTCCACTTT

size: many
J: TRBJ2-2
V: TRBV2
D: .
CDR3: CASKAVANTGELFF
DNA: TGTGCCTCGAAGGCGGTTGCGAACACCGGGGAGCTGTTTTTT

size: .
J: TRBJ1-5
V: TRBV12-3/TRBV12-4
D: .
CDR3: CASSPLSGNQPQHF
DNA: TGTGCCAGCAGCCCCTTATCGGGCAATCAGCCCCAGCATTTT

size: many
J: TRBJ2-1
V: TRBV10-3
D: TRBD2
CDR3: CAIREGTRNEQFF
DNA: TGTGCCATCAGGGAGGGGACTAGGAATGAGCAGTTCTTC

size: few
J: TRBJ2-2
V: TRBV5-1
D: .
CDR3: CASSHTSTNTGELFF
DNA: TGCGCCAGCAGCCATACTAGCACGAACACCGGGGAGCTGTTTTTT

size: .
J: TRBJ2-7
V: TRBV11-3
D: TRBD2
CDR3: CASSRSGRGVYEQYF
DNA: TGTGCCAGCAGCCGAAGCGGGAGGGGCGTATACGAGCAGTACTTC